A single T cell receptor (beta chain) is shown here with its context. Some clones are missing from TCRdb's copy, which holds only in-frame ones; the method was immunoSEQ multiplex PCR. The table records about 79,000 clones, under 95% of them present only once. This sample was taken from a study of T cell changes during pregnancy in multiple sclerosis. Here the sequenced sample was CD4+ T cells from peripheral blood mononuclear cells, taken in the second trimester of pregnancy. The sequence came from a female donor with multiple sclerosis, enrolled in a pregnancy study.

The CDR3 loop is CAIPGTEALEREVAETQYF. CDR3 coding DNA: TGTGCCATCCCCGGGACGGAAGCTCTTGAGCGGGAGGTTGCGGAGACCCAGTACTTC. The chain combines TRBV10-3 with TRBJ2-5, with TRBD2 identical over 9 bases. CDR1 and CDR2 from the germline V gene are ENHRY and SYGVKD. With 8 bases clipped from V and 5 bases from J, the junction kept 24 bases outside the gene matches. This CDR3 contains 19 residues.